The next 6 T cell receptor beta chains were all read from a single sample in a study of immune evolution from preneoplasia to lung adenocarcinoma. Clones were read by immunoSEQ multiplex PCR, and TCRdb kept only the in-frame ones, dropping some. The table lists more than 10,000 clones, about 84% of them singletons. Sequencing used FFPE tissue from an adenomatous hyperplasia lung lesion. Subset specified: atypical adenomatous hyperplasia (AAH), lung preneoplasia. The receptors shown here come from a person aged 50 or older with lung adenocarcinoma.

The gene calls are TRBV11-2 and TRBJ2-1; D is unclear. Germline CDR1 and CDR2: SGHAT and FQNNGV. Trimming cost V 2 bases and J 0 bases, with 8 bases left between them. This CDR3 has 15 residues. CDR3 amino acids: CASSLRADSYNEQFF. Written as DNA, the CDR3 is TGTGCCAGCAGCTTACGGGCGGACTCCTACAATGAGCAGTTCTTC.

This clone showed up just once. The chain couples TRBV27 to TRBJ2-7; TRBD2 matches 9 bases. In germline, CDR1 is MNHEY, CDR2 SMNVEV (reference sequence). With V trimmed by 0 bases and J by 4 bases, 4 bases remained unmatched. The CDR3 has 15 amino acids. The DNA for the CDR3 is TGTGCCAGCAGTTTATCTGGACTAGCGCCTTACGAGCAGTACTTC. This sequence encodes CASSLSGLAPYEQYF.

V gene TRBV28 combines with J gene TRBJ2-5; TRBD1 matches at 7 bases. Germline V gene data show CDR1 as MDHEN and CDR2 as SYDVKM. J gave up 2 bases and V 3 bases, and 6 bases lay outside the gene matches. This CDR3 region has 15 residues. The CDR3 here is CASSFSLGQQETQYF. The CDR3 DNA reads TGTGCCAGCAGTTTTTCCCTGGGACAGCAAGAGACCCAGTACTTC.

Only a few counts were recorded for this clone. The chain combines TRBV28 with TRBJ1-5; 7 bases are a match to TRBD1. J gave up 3 bases and V 5 bases, and 10 bases lay outside the gene matches. The germline CDR1 and CDR2 sequences are MDHEN and SYDVKM. This CDR3 is 16 amino acids long. DNA for the CDR3: TGTGCCAGCAGTATGACAGGGATGAGCAACAATCAGCCCCAGCATTTT. It translates to CASSMTGMSNNQPQHF.

In nucleotides, the CDR3 is TGTGCCACCAGCAGAGACAGGCGACCGGGACTAGCGGGAGACTATGGGGCCAACGTCCTGACTTTC. Residues: CATSRDRRPGLAGDYGANVLTF. The chain joins TRBV15 to TRBJ2-6; 14 nucleotides match TRBD2. The CDR3 extends over 22 amino acids. CDR1 LNHNV and CDR2 YYDKDF come from the germline V gene (reference sequence). V lost 0 bases and J lost 3; bases outside the gene matches: 13.

A single count supports this clone. V gene TRBV10-3 combines with J gene TRBJ1-5; 8 nucleotides line up with TRBD1. This CDR3 contains 16 residues. V was pared by 5 bases and J by 2 bases, with 8 bases of the junction left unmatched. Germline assignment: CDR1 ENHRY and CDR2 SYGVKD. The CDR3 sequence is CAISSGQGRGNQPQHF. In DNA, the CDR3 is TGTGCCATCAGTTCTGGACAGGGAAGAGGCAATCAGCCCCAGCATTTT.